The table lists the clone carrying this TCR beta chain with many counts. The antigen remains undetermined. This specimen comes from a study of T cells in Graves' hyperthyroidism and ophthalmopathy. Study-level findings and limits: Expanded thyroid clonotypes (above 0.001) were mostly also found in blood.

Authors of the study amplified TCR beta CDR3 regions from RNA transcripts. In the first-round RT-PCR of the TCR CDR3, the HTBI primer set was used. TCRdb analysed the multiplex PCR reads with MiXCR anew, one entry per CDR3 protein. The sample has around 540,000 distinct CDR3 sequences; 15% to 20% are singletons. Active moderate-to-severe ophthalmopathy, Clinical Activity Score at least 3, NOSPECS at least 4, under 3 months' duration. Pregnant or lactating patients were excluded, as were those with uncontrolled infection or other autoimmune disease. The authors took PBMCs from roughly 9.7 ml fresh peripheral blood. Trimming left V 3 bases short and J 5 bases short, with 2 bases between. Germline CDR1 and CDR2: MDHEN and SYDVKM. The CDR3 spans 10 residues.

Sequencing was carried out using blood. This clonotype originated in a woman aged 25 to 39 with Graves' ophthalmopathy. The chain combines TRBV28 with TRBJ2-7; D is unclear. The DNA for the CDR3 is TGTGCCAGCAGTTTTGACGAGCAGTACTTC. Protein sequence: CASSFDEQYF. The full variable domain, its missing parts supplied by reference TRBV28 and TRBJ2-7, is DVKVTQSSRYLVKRTGEKVFLECVQDMDHENMFWYRQDPGLGLRLIYFSYDVKMKEKGDIPEGYSVSREKKERFSLILESASTNQTSMYLCASSFDEQYFGPGTRLTVT.